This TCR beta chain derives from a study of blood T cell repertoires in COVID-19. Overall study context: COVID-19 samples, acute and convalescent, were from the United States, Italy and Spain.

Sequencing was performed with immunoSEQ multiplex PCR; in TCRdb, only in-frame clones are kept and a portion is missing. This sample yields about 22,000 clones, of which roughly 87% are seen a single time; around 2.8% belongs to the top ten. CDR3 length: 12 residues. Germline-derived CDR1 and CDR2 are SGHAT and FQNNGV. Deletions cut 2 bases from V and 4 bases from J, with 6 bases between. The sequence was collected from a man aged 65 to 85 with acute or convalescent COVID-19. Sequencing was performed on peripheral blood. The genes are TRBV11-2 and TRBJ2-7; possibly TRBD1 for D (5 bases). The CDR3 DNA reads TGTGCCAGCAGCTTAACAGGTTACGAGCAGTACTTC. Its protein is CASSLTGYEQYF.